Given below is one TCR beta chain in context. Libraries were prepared by immunoSEQ multiplex PCR; TCRdb keeps only in-frame clonotypes and omits some of them. The table includes 250,000 to 300,000 clones, roughly 88% detected once. Looked up from germline, CDR1 is MNHNY and CDR2 is SVGAGI (reference sequence). The CDR3 has 16 residues. V dropped 7 bases and J dropped 0 bases, with 13 bases sitting between them. The entry originates in a study of blood T cell repertoires in COVID-19. The V gene is TRBV6-6, the J gene TRBJ1-6; D gene uncertain. The sample comprised peripheral blood. The sequence came from a woman in her 70s with COVID-19, enrolled during active disease. CDR3 coding DNA: TGTGCCAGCATAAGCGGCGCCAGCTCCTATAATTCACCCCTCCACTTT. It codes for CASISGASSYNSPLHF.